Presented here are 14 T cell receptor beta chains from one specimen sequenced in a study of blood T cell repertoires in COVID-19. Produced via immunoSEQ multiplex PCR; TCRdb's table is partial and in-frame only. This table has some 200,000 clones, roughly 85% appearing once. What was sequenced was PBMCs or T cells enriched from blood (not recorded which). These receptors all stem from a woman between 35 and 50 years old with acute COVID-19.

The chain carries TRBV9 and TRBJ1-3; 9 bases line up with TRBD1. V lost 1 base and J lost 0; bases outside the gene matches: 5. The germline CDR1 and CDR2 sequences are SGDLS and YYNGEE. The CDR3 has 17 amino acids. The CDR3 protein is CASSVTGTGSSGNTIYF. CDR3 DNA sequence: TGTGCCAGCAGCGTAACCGGGACAGGGTCCTCTGGAAACACCATATATTTT.

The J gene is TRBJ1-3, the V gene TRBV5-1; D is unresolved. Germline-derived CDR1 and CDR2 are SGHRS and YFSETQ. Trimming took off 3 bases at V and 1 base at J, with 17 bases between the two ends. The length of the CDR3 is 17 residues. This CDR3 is CASSSDTPGVSGNTIYF. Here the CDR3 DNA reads TGCGCCAGCAGCTCAGACACTCCCGGGGTGTCTGGAAACACCATATATTTT.

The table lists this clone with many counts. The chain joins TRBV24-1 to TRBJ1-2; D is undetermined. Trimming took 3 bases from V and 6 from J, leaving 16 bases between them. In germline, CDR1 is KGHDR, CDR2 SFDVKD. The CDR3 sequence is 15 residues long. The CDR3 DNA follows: TGTGCCACCAGTGATGATATCAATGCCCCGGATGGCTACACCTTC. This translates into CATSDDINAPDGYTF.

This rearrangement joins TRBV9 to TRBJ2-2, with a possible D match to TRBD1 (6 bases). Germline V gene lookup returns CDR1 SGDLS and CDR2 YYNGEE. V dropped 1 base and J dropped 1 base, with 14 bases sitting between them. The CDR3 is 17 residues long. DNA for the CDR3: TGTGCCAGCAGCGTATTCGGCAGGGGTGGGAACACCGGGGAGCTGTTTTTT. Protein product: CASSVFGRGGNTGELFF.

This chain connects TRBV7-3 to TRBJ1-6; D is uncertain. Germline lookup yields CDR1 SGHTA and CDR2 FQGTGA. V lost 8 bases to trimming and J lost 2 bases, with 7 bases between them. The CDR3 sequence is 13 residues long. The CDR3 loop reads CASGTTYNSPLHF. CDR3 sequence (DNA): TGTGCCAGCGGAACTACCTATAATTCACCCCTCCACTTT. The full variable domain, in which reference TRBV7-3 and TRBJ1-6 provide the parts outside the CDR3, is GAGVSQTPSNKVTEKGKYVELRCDPISGHTALYWYRQSLGQGPEFLIYFQGTGAADDSGLPNDRFFAVRPEGSVSTLKIQRTERGDSAVYLCASGTTYNSPLHFGNGTRLTVT.

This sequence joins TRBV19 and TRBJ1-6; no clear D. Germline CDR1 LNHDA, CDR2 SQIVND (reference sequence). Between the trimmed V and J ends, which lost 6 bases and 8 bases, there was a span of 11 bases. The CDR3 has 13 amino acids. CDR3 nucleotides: TGTGCCAGTAGAAGAGGGAGCGATTCACCCCTCCACTTT. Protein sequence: CASRRGSDSPLHF.

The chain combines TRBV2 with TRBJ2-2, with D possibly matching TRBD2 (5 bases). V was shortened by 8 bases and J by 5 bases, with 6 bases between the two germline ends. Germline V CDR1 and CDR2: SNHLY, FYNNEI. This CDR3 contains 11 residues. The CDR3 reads CASSGTGELFF. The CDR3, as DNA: TGTGCCAGCTCGGGGACCGGGGAGCTGTTTTTT.

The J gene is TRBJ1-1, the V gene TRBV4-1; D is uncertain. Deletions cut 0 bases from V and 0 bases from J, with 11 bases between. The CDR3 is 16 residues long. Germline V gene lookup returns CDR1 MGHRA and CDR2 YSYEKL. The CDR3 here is CASSQDRGNLNTEAFF. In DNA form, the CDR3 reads TGCGCCAGCAGCCAAGATCGGGGAAACCTGAACACTGAAGCTTTCTTT.

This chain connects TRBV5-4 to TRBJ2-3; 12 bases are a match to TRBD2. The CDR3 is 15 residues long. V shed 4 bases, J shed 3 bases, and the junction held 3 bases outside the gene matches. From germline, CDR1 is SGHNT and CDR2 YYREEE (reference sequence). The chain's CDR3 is CASSPTSGRTDTQYF. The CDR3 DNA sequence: TGTGCCAGCAGCCCGACTAGCGGGAGAACAGATACGCAGTATTTT.

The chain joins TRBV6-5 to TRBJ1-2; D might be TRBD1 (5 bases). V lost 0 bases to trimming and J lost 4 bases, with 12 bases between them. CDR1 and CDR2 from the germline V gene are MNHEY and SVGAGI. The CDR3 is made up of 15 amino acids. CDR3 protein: CASSYSSDKAYGYTF. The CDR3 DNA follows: TGTGCCAGCAGTTACTCGTCGGACAAAGCCTATGGCTACACCTTC.

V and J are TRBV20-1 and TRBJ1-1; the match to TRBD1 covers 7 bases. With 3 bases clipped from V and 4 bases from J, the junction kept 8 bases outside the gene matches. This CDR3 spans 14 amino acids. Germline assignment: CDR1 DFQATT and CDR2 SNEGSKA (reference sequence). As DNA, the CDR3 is TGCAGTGCTAGTAAGACAGGGTTCGGCACTGAAGCTTTCTTT. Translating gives CSASKTGFGTEAFF.

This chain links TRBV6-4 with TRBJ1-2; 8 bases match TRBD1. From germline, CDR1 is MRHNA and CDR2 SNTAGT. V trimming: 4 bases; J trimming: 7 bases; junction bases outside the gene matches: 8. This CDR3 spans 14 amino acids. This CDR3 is CASSALGQVGGYTF. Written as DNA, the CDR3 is TGTGCCAGCAGTGCCTTGGGACAGGTTGGTGGCTACACCTTC.

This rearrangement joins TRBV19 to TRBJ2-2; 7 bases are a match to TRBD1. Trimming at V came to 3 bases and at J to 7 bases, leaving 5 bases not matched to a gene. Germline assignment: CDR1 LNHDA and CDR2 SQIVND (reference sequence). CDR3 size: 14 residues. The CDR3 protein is CASSMVQGLGELFF. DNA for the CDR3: TGTGCCAGTAGTATGGTACAGGGGCTCGGGGAGCTGTTTTTT.

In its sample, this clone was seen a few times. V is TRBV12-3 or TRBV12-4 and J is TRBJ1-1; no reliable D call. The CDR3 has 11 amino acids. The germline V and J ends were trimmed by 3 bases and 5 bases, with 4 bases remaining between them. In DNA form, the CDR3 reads TGTGCCAGCAGTTTCGGTACTGAAGCTTTCTTT. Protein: CASSFGTEAFF.